The 14 T cell receptor beta chains in this list originate from one sample, sequenced in a study of cytomegalovirus exposure and HLA in healthy donors. PCR amplification relied on 60 Vbeta primers (plus 13 Jbeta primers). Clones were read by immunoSEQ multiplex PCR, and TCRdb kept only the in-frame ones, dropping some. The repertoire holds 85,000 to 100,000 clones, with about three quarters as singletons. Sequencing was performed on PBMCs. The receptor set was obtained from a human donor in good health.

In DNA form, the CDR3 reads TGTGCCAGCAGCTTCTTCGCCCTAGACAATCAGCCCCAGCATTTT. It codes for CASSFFALDNQPQHF. The genes are TRBV5-6 and TRBJ1-5; D uncertain. From germline, CDR1 is SGHDT and CDR2 YYEEEE. Trimming removed 2 bases at V and 3 bases at J, with 12 bases between. This CDR3 contains 15 residues.

V gene TRBV27 combines with J gene TRBJ1-5; possibly TRBD1 for D (5 bases). The CDR3 runs to 14 residues. Trimming shortened V by 5 bases and J by 7 bases, and 15 bases separated the two germline ends. CDR1 and CDR2 (germline): MNHEY, SMNVEV (reference sequence). CDR3 sequence: CASSLAAAGQPQHF. CDR3 bases: TGTGCCAGCAGTCTAGCGGCGGCAGGGCAGCCCCAGCATTTT.

This clone was counted between two and nine times. This chain's CDR3 is CASSQDRRGNQPQHF. CDR3 sequence (DNA): TGCGCCAGCAGCCAAGACCGCAGGGGCAATCAGCCCCAGCATTTT. The rearrangement links TRBV4-3 to TRBJ1-5; tentatively, D is TRBD1 (5 bases). Between the trimmed V and J ends, which lost 0 bases and 2 bases, there was a span of 8 bases. This CDR3 comprises 15 residues. Looked up from germline, CDR1 is LGHNA and CDR2 is YSLEER.

This chain links TRBV25-1 with TRBJ2-3, with a tentative D call TRBD2 (6 bases). The CDR3 runs 15 residues. V gave up 1 base and J gave up 4 bases, with 12 bases separating them. Germline V gene data show CDR1 as MGHDK and CDR2 as SYGVNS. CDR3 bases: TGTGCCAGCAGTGAATCCTTACTAGCACCAGATACGCAGTATTTT. It translates to CASSESLLAPDTQYF.

The J gene is TRBJ1-4, the V gene TRBV19; D is possibly TRBD1 (5 bases). This CDR3 region has 12 residues. The germline gives CDR1 LNHDA, CDR2 SQIVND (reference sequence). V was pared by 7 bases and J by 8 bases, with 11 bases between. CDR3 coding DNA: TGTGCCAGTAACCCTCGGGGGGAAAAACTGTTTTTT. It is translated as CASNPRGEKLFF.

The chain joins TRBV19 to TRBJ2-1; no firm D call. The CDR3 is 12 amino acids. V lost 6 bases, J lost 10 bases, and 13 bases lay in between. Germline CDR1 is LNHDA and CDR2 is SQIVND (reference sequence). CDR3 sequence: CASSPTIGEQFF. The CDR3 bases are TGTGCCAGTAGCCCAACCATCGGGGAGCAGTTCTTC.

The genes are TRBV5-6 and TRBJ2-1, with a possible D match to TRBD2 (6 bases). CDR1 is SGHDT, CDR2 YYEEEE, per germline. CDR3 length equals 14 residues. V was trimmed by 4 bases and J by 3 bases, leaving 11 bases between them. This CDR3 reads CASSGRIGYNEQFF. The CDR3 DNA reads TGTGCCAGCAGCGGGAGGATTGGCTACAATGAGCAGTTCTTC.

V usage is TRBV9 and J usage is TRBJ1-1; D remains ambiguous. CDR3 length: 13 amino acids. Germline V gene sequence: CDR1 SGDLS, CDR2 YYNGEE. Trimming removed 3 bases from V and 2 bases from J, with 8 bases in between. CDR3 nucleotide sequence: TGTGCCAGCAGCGCCCACTCAAACACTGAAGCTTTCTTT. It yields the protein CASSAHSNTEAFF.

The chain combines TRBV5-1 with TRBJ2-1; D is unclear. The CDR3 runs 16 residues. Germline V gene sequence: CDR1 SGHRS, CDR2 YFSETQ. The ends were cut back, 0 bases at V and 0 bases at J, with 10 bases in the middle. The CDR3 nucleotides are TGCGCCAGCAGCTTGGGTCTCCTGAGCTCCTACAATGAGCAGTTCTTC. Translating gives CASSLGLLSSYNEQFF.

This chain joins TRBV12-5 and TRBJ1-1, with TRBD1 matching over 7 bases. Looked up from germline, CDR1 is LGHNT and CDR2 is FRNRAP. Germline trimming cut 6 bases from V and 0 bases from J; bases unmatched to any gene: 10. CDR3 size: 16 residues. The CDR3 sequence: CASGVLPTGMNTEAFF. DNA for the CDR3: TGTGCTAGTGGCGTCTTACCGACAGGGATGAACACTGAAGCTTTCTTT.

This clone was seen a few times. This chain joins TRBV7-9 and TRBJ2-1, with D unresolved. The germline V gene has CDR1 SEHNR and CDR2 FQNEAQ (reference sequence). The V and J ends lost 5 bases and 8 bases respectively, with 16 bases between them. The CDR3 is 14 amino acids. CDR3 sequence: CASSPLSGNDEQFF. In nucleotides, the CDR3 is TGTGCCAGCAGCCCCTTATCCGGTAATGATGAGCAGTTCTTC.

This CDR3 reads CAWSPDLGNTIYF. For the CDR3, the DNA is TGTGCCTGGAGTCCCGACTTAGGAAACACCATATATTTT. The chain has TRBV30 and TRBJ1-3; D is uncertain. The CDR3 spans 13 residues. Trimming stripped 2 bases from V and 4 bases from J, with 9 bases between. Germline V CDR1 and CDR2: GTSNPN, SVGIG (reference sequence).

This sequence joins TRBV5-4 and TRBJ1-1; 8 nucleotides line up with TRBD1. The J segment lost 0 bases and the V segment lost 0 bases, leaving 7 bases of the junction unmatched. CDR1 SGHNT and CDR2 YYREEE come from the germline V gene (reference sequence). The CDR3 runs 17 residues. CDR3 sequence (DNA): TGTGCCAGCAGCTTGGCCCCACAGGGGGTTGTGAACACTGAAGCTTTCTTT. It yields the protein CASSLAPQGVVNTEAFF.

The genes are TRBV11-3 and TRBJ2-7; weak D call: TRBD1 (5 bases). This CDR3 has 14 amino acids. Trimming shortened V by 2 bases and J by 3 bases, and 11 bases separated the two germline ends. Germline CDR1 SGHNT, CDR2 YENEEA. This CDR3 is CASSLTGFDYEQYF. The CDR3 DNA reads as TGTGCCAGCAGCTTAACAGGATTTGACTACGAGCAGTACTTC.